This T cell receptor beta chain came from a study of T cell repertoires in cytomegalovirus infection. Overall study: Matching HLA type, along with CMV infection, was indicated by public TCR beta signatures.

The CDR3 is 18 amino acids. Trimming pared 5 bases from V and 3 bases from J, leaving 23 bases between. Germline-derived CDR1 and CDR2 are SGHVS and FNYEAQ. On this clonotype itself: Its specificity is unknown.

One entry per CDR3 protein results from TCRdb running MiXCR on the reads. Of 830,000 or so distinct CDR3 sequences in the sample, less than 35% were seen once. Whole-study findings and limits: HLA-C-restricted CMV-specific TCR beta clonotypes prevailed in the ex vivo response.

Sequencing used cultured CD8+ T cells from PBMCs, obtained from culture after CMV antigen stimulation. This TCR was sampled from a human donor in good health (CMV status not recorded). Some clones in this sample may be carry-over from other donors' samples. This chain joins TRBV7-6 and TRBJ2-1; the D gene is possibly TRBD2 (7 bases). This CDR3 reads CASSIVSGGPLVYNEQFF. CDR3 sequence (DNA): TGTGCCAGCAGCATCGTATCCGGGGGGCCGCTCGTCTACAATGAGCAGTTCTTC.